This T cell receptor (beta chain) originates from a study of cytomegalovirus exposure and HLA in healthy donors. Researchers ran the PCR with 60 Vbeta and 13 Jbeta primers. This table comes from immunoSEQ multiplex PCR, and its TCRdb copy is limited to in-frame clones, with some not included. The repertoire consists of fewer than 150,000 clones, with under 80% occurring once and the leading ten covering about 32%. This clone was counted a few times. CDR1 and CDR2 from the germline V gene are SGHTA and FQGNSA. The length of the CDR3 is 12 residues. V was clipped by 5 bases and J by 4 bases, with 7 bases between them.

The TCR comes from a man in his sixties in good health and CMV-seropositive. Sequences were obtained from PBMCs. This chain joins TRBV7-2 and TRBJ2-3; possible D gene TRBD2, 5 bases. The CDR3 nucleotides read TGTGCCAGCAGCACGGAGGCAGATACGCAGTATTTT. Translating gives CASSTEADTQYF.